Listed below are T cell receptor beta chains from one sample, sequenced in a study of blood T cell repertoires in COVID-19. The data were produced by immunoSEQ multiplex PCR, yet TCRdb's version contains in-frame clones alone and is incomplete. This repertoire shows roughly 160,000 clones, 84% found once; its top ten account for approximately 11%. Sequenced material: peripheral blood. The receptors come from a man between 65 and 85 years old with active or convalescent COVID-19. The CDR3 runs from the conserved cysteine through the conserved F or W. The order of the fields is D gene, clone size, V gene, J gene, CDR3 DNA, CDR3 protein. A D gene is named only where the DNA matches it firmly. A clone size is listed for some rows: how often the clone was seen (once, few, many), or a class if it is expanded.

d_call: TRBD1
clone_size: .
v_call: TRBV6-5
j_call: TRBJ2-2
cdr3_nt: TGTGCCAGCAGACCACAGGGGGCGGACGGGGAGCTGTTTTTT
cdr3_aa: CASRPQGADGELFF

d_call: .
clone_size: .
v_call: TRBV7-2
j_call: TRBJ2-1
cdr3_nt: TGTGCCAGCAGACCACTAGGACAGGGAGGGTACAATGAGCAGTTCTTC
cdr3_aa: CASRPLGQGGYNEQFF

d_call: TRBD1
clone_size: .
v_call: TRBV10-3
j_call: TRBJ1-5
cdr3_nt: TGTGCCATCAAGGACAGGGTTAATCAGCCCCAGCATTTT
cdr3_aa: CAIKDRVNQPQHF

d_call: TRBD1
clone_size: .
v_call: TRBV5-1
j_call: TRBJ2-3
cdr3_nt: TGCGCCAGCAGCGCCGGGACAGGGGGAACAGATACGCAGTATTTT
cdr3_aa: CASSAGTGGTDTQYF

d_call: .
clone_size: .
v_call: TRBV5-4
j_call: TRBJ1-2
cdr3_nt: TGTGCCAGCAGCCCAACTGGGCAGGATGGTGGCTACACCTTC
cdr3_aa: CASSPTGQDGGYTF

d_call: TRBD1
clone_size: .
v_call: TRBV7-2
j_call: TRBJ1-5
cdr3_nt: TGTGCCAGCAGCTTAGTGGGGGCAGGGGGCGGCAATCAGCCCCAGCATTTT
cdr3_aa: CASSLVGAGGGNQPQHF

d_call: .
clone_size: .
v_call: TRBV7-9
j_call: TRBJ2-4
cdr3_nt: TGTGCCAGCAGCCCAGACCTTTGGGCAGAACTAGCCAAAAACATTCAGTACTTC
cdr3_aa: CASSPDLWAELAKNIQYF

d_call: TRBD1
clone_size: .
v_call: TRBV2
j_call: TRBJ2-7
cdr3_nt: TGTGCCAGCAGACTCCGGGACAGTCTTTACGAGCAGTACTTC
cdr3_aa: CASRLRDSLYEQYF

d_call: .
clone_size: .
v_call: TRBV30
j_call: TRBJ2-1
cdr3_nt: TGTGCCTGGACCGAGGACTCTTACAATGAGCAGTTCTTC
cdr3_aa: CAWTEDSYNEQFF

d_call: .
clone_size: .
v_call: TRBV7-9
j_call: TRBJ1-2
cdr3_nt: TGTGCCAGCAGCCCGGGGACTTCCTCCGATGGCTACACCTTC
cdr3_aa: CASSPGTSSDGYTF

d_call: TRBD1
clone_size: .
v_call: TRBV6-2/TRBV6-3
j_call: TRBJ1-5
cdr3_nt: TGTGCCAGCAGCCTAACAGGGGGCTTAAGCAATCAGCCCCAGCATTTT
cdr3_aa: CASSLTGGLSNQPQHF

d_call: .
clone_size: few
v_call: TRBV3-1/TRBV3-2
j_call: TRBJ1-5
cdr3_nt: TGTGCCAGCAGCCTGACAGGTTATCAGCCCCAGCATTTT
cdr3_aa: CASSLTGYQPQHF

d_call: TRBD1
clone_size: .
v_call: TRBV27
j_call: TRBJ1-5
cdr3_nt: TGTGCCAGCAGTCGCGGACAGGCCGGGAATCAGCCCCAGCATTTT
cdr3_aa: CASSRGQAGNQPQHF

d_call: .
clone_size: .
v_call: TRBV3-1/TRBV3-2
j_call: TRBJ2-4
cdr3_nt: TGTGCCAGCAGCCAACGCGGACAGCTCAAAAACATTCAGTACTTC
cdr3_aa: CASSQRGQLKNIQYF

d_call: TRBD1
clone_size: once
v_call: TRBV5-1
j_call: TRBJ2-1
cdr3_nt: TGCGCCAGCAGCTTGGATGCCAGGGGGCGGGTTAATGAGCAGTTCTTC
cdr3_aa: CASSLDARGRVNEQFF

d_call: TRBD1
clone_size: .
v_call: TRBV29-1
j_call: TRBJ1-2
cdr3_nt: TGCAGCGTCGCCAGACAGGGGAAATATGGCTACACCTTC
cdr3_aa: CSVARQGKYGYTF

d_call: TRBD1
clone_size: few
v_call: TRBV19
j_call: TRBJ1-1
cdr3_nt: TGTGCCAGCAAGGGACAGCGACATAACACTGAAGCTTTCTTT
cdr3_aa: CASKGQRHNTEAFF

d_call: TRBD1
clone_size: .
v_call: TRBV14
j_call: TRBJ1-2
cdr3_nt: TGTGCCAGCAGCCAAGCGATGAGACAGGGGGTGTATGGCTACACCTTC
cdr3_aa: CASSQAMRQGVYGYTF

d_call: .
clone_size: .
v_call: TRBV9
j_call: TRBJ1-2
cdr3_nt: TGTGCCAGCAGCCTGGGGGGAGAGGCGAGCTACACCTTC
cdr3_aa: CASSLGGEASYTF

d_call: TRBD1
clone_size: .
v_call: TRBV12-3/TRBV12-4
j_call: TRBJ1-1
cdr3_nt: TGTGCCAGCAGTCTAAACAGGGGCACTGAAGCTTTCTTT
cdr3_aa: CASSLNRGTEAFF

d_call: .
clone_size: .
v_call: TRBV5-1
j_call: TRBJ2-5
cdr3_nt: TGCGCCAGCAGCTTAACGCGCCCCGAGGGAGAGACCCAGTACTTC
cdr3_aa: CASSLTRPEGETQYF

d_call: .
clone_size: .
v_call: TRBV9
j_call: TRBJ1-5
cdr3_nt: TGTGCCAGCAGCGTATGGAGTAGCAATCAGCCCCAGCATTTT
cdr3_aa: CASSVWSSNQPQHF

d_call: .
clone_size: .
v_call: TRBV24-1
j_call: TRBJ1-2
cdr3_nt: TGTGCCACCAGTGATTATCGGGGAGTCCGTGGCTACACCTTC
cdr3_aa: CATSDYRGVRGYTF

d_call: TRBD1
clone_size: .
v_call: TRBV18
j_call: TRBJ1-4
cdr3_nt: TGTGCCAGCTCACCAACCCAGGGGGCTAATGAAAAACTGTTTTTT
cdr3_aa: CASSPTQGANEKLFF

d_call: TRBD2
clone_size: .
v_call: TRBV5-1
j_call: TRBJ2-3
cdr3_nt: TGCGCCAGCAGCTTGGGACTAGCGACGGACGCAGATACGCAGTATTTT
cdr3_aa: CASSLGLATDADTQYF

d_call: TRBD2
clone_size: .
v_call: TRBV14
j_call: TRBJ2-1
cdr3_nt: TGTGCCAGCAGCCCTTTAGCGGGGGGCATAAATGAGCAGTTCTTC
cdr3_aa: CASSPLAGGINEQFF

d_call: TRBD1
clone_size: .
v_call: TRBV7-2
j_call: TRBJ2-7
cdr3_nt: TGTGCCAGCAGCCCGACAGGGGTGATCTACGAGCAGTACTTC
cdr3_aa: CASSPTGVIYEQYF

d_call: TRBD1
clone_size: .
v_call: TRBV5-4
j_call: TRBJ1-2
cdr3_nt: TGTGCCAGCAGCGTGGACAGGGGGGATGGCTACACCTTC
cdr3_aa: CASSVDRGDGYTF

d_call: .
clone_size: .
v_call: TRBV3-1/TRBV3-2
j_call: TRBJ2-1
cdr3_nt: TGTGCCAGCAGCCAGACCTTAGCGCACTCCTACAATGAGCAGTTCTTC
cdr3_aa: CASSQTLAHSYNEQFF